The 15 T cell receptor beta chains below come from one sample, sequenced in a study of T-cell reconstitution after alpha-beta-depleted transplantation in children. Unique molecular identifiers were incorporated into the prepared TCRbeta library. MiXCR, applied by TCRdb to the PCR reads, yields one record per CDR3 protein. This sample carries roughly 570,000 distinct CDR3 sequences, 25% to 30% of them seen once, and the ten largest clones take around a third. This sample comprised PBMCs, obtained before TCRalphabeta/CD19-depleted stem cell transplant. The receptors shown here come from a boy less than two years old with Wiskott-Aldrich syndrome, due to receive a stem cell transplant.

The gene calls are TRBV7-9 and TRBJ2-7; 9 nucleotides line up with TRBD1. The CDR3 covers 17 residues. V shed 0 bases and J 3 bases; nucleotides not matched to a gene: 9. The germline V gene encodes CDR1 SEHNR and CDR2 FQNEAQ (reference sequence). CDR3: CASSLAGPGQGSYEQYF. CDR3 nucleotides: TGTGCCAGCAGCTTAGCGGGTCCGGGACAGGGCAGCTACGAGCAGTACTTC.

The genes are TRBV12-3 or TRBV12-4 and TRBJ2-7; tentatively, D is TRBD1 or TRBD2 (6 bases each). There are 15 residues in the CDR3. Trimming shortened V by 6 bases and J by 8 bases, and 23 bases separated the two germline ends. CDR3 sequence: CASSWGAGRPGQQYF. Here the CDR3 DNA reads TGTGCCAGCAGCTGGGGGGCAGGGAGGCCAGGGCAGCAGTACTTC.

The V and J genes are TRBV29-1 and TRBJ2-3, with TRBD2 matching over 9 bases. The length of the CDR3 is 14 residues. Germline V gene sequence: CDR1 SQVTM, CDR2 ANQGSEA. V shed 6 bases and J 2 bases; nucleotides not matched to a gene: 6. CDR3 DNA sequence: TGCAGCGTAAAAACGGGACTAGCCACAGATACGCAGTATTTT. It is translated as CSVKTGLATDTQYF.

The chain joins TRBV2 to TRBJ2-2; D gene ambiguous. Germline loops: CDR1 SNHLY, CDR2 FYNNEI. The V gene lost 8 bases and the J gene lost 6 bases, with 13 bases spanning the gap. The CDR3 runs to 13 residues. CDR3 in amino acids: CASQEKEAGELFF. The DNA for the CDR3 is TGTGCCAGCCAGGAGAAGGAAGCCGGGGAGCTGTTTTTT.

This chain uses TRBV27 with TRBJ2-1; D perhaps matches TRBD2 (6 bases). The germline gives CDR1 MNHEY, CDR2 SMNVEV (reference sequence). The CDR3 consists of 15 residues. Trimming left V 4 bases short and J 5 bases short, with 15 bases between. Here the CDR3 reads CASSSTRITDNEQFF. CDR3 nucleotide sequence: TGTGCCAGCAGTTCGACTAGAATTACCGACAATGAGCAGTTCTTC.

This chain connects TRBV2 to TRBJ1-1; D not certain. Per the germline V gene, CDR1 is SNHLY and CDR2 is FYNNEI. V was cut by 7 bases and J by 0 bases, with 12 bases left in between. The CDR3 contains 14 residues. CDR3 loop: CASTPLLLNTEAFF. In nucleotides, the CDR3 is TGTGCCAGCACTCCACTCCTGCTGAACACTGAAGCTTTCTTT.

The chain has TRBV5-1 and TRBJ1-6, with D perhaps matching TRBD1 (6 bases). The CDR3 spans 17 residues. Germline V gene lookup returns CDR1 SGHRS and CDR2 YFSETQ. V was pared by 3 bases and J by 7 bases, with 20 bases between. This CDR3 reads CASSSQGGPNSNSPLHF. The CDR3 coding sequence is TGCGCCAGCAGCTCCCAAGGGGGACCGAACTCGAATTCACCCCTCCACTTT.

The rearrangement joins TRBV18 to TRBJ2-1; 12 bases are shared with TRBD2. Trimming cost V 3 bases and J 12 bases; bases outside gene matches: 6. Germline V gene data show CDR1 as KGHSH and CDR2 as LQKENI. The CDR3 consists of 14 residues. The chain's CDR3 is CASSPGLAGRAQFF. CDR3 sequence (DNA): TGTGCCAGCTCACCGGGACTAGCGGGCCGAGCGCAGTTCTTC.

The genes are TRBV5-5 and TRBJ2-4; D is perhaps TRBD2 (5 bases). Trimming removed 2 bases from V and 2 bases from J, with 8 bases in between. The CDR3 length is 14 residues. From germline, CDR1 is SGHKS and CDR2 YYEKEE (reference sequence). The CDR3 protein is CASSLSGTKNIQYF. Written as DNA, the CDR3 is TGTGCCAGCAGCTTATCGGGGACCAAAAACATTCAGTACTTC.

This clonotype was seen many times. This rearrangement joins TRBV10-3 to TRBJ2-3; the match to TRBD2 covers 8 bases. V gave up 4 bases and J gave up 2 bases; unmatched junction bases: 2. The CDR3 covers 14 residues. Germline loops: CDR1 ENHRY, CDR2 SYGVKD. CDR3 in amino acids: CAISAGLVTDTQYF. The DNA of the CDR3 is TGTGCCATCAGTGCGGGACTAGTCACAGATACGCAGTATTTT.

This clonotype occurred a few times. The V gene is TRBV3-1, the J gene TRBJ2-1; 7 bases agree with TRBD2. The V segment lost 2 bases and the J segment 8 bases; nucleotides outside the gene matches: 12. The CDR3 is 16 residues long. Germline values: CDR1 LGHDT, CDR2 YNNKEL (reference sequence). The CDR3 coding sequence is TGTGCCAGCAGCCAATGGGGGACTATAGCCCGCCATGAGCAGTTCTTC. Protein: CASSQWGTIARHEQFF.

The chain recombines TRBV5-1 with TRBJ2-1; 8 nucleotides align to TRBD1. Germline loops: CDR1 SGHRS, CDR2 YFSETQ. With V trimmed by 3 bases and J by 1 base, 3 bases remained unmatched. The CDR3 length is 15 residues. The CDR3 is CASSSRDRSYNEQFF. The CDR3 DNA follows: TGCGCCAGCAGCTCGCGGGACAGGTCCTACAATGAGCAGTTCTTC.

The table lists this clonotype with a few counts. The chain combines TRBV4-2 with TRBJ2-1, with 7 bases lining up with TRBD2. Germline CDR1 LGHNA, CDR2 YNFKEQ. The CDR3 loop spans 14 amino acids. The V and J ends lost 3 bases and 8 bases, in that order; junction bases with no gene match: 7. The CDR3 protein is CASSHPREGDEQFF. In DNA form, the CDR3 reads TGTGCCAGCAGCCACCCCAGGGAGGGCGATGAGCAGTTCTTC.

This clonotype was observed at least ten times. V gene TRBV6-6 combines with J gene TRBJ1-1; no reliable D call. Germline-derived CDR1 and CDR2 are MNHNY and SVGAGI (reference sequence). The CDR3 totals 12 residues. Trimming removed 6 bases at V and 5 bases at J, with 10 bases between. The CDR3 coding sequence is TGTGCCAGCAGCTCTGGGTTGACTGAAGCTTTCTTT. Its translation is CASSSGLTEAFF.

This clonotype turned up a few times. DNA of the CDR3: TGTGCCATCAGTGGAACAGGGGAAAGCCAAGAGACCCAGTACTTC. Translating gives CAISGTGESQETQYF. The chain carries TRBV10-3 and TRBJ2-5, with 7 bases fitting TRBD1. After removal of 4 bases from V and 1 base from J, the junction contained 6 bases not matched to a gene. Germline V gene sequence: CDR1 ENHRY, CDR2 SYGVKD. The CDR3 length is 15 residues.